The 18 T cell receptor beta chains presented below share a single source sample, sequenced in a study of blood T cell repertoires in COVID-19. Clones were sequenced by immunoSEQ multiplex PCR, and TCRdb holds only the in-frame ones, with some missing. The sample gives 85,000 to 95,000 clones, about nine tenths of which show up once; about 5.5% is in the top ten. Sequencing was performed on peripheral blood. The receptors here all came from a man aged 60-69 years with COVID-19, enrolled during active disease.

For the CDR3, the DNA is TGTGCCAGTAGTCCATTTCTGAGACAGGGGAACTATGGCTACACCTTC. It encodes CASSPFLRQGNYGYTF. The rearrangement uses TRBV19 and TRBJ1-2, with TRBD1 matching 8 bases. Germline CDR1 LNHDA, CDR2 SQIVND (reference sequence). The CDR3 consists of 16 residues. V lost 5 bases, J lost 2 bases, and 10 bases stayed unmatched.

The rearrangement uses TRBV6-4 and TRBJ2-1; D perhaps matches TRBD2 (5 bases). Germline V gene data show CDR1 as MRHNA and CDR2 as SNTAGT. V lost 6 bases and J 1 base, leaving 7 bases between the germline ends. The length of the CDR3 is 13 residues. In DNA, the CDR3 is TGTGCCAGCAGCGGGGATTCCTACAATGAGCAGTTCTTC. Its translation is CASSGDSYNEQFF.

The rearrangement uses TRBV7-9 and TRBJ2-2; possibly TRBD2 for D (6 bases). The germline V gene has CDR1 SEHNR and CDR2 FQNEAQ (reference sequence). Trimming stripped 6 bases from V and 2 bases from J, with 16 bases between. The CDR3 runs 16 residues. The CDR3 nucleotides read TGTGCCAGCAGTTCCCGACTAGGAGGAAACACCGGGGAGCTGTTTTTT. This gives the protein CASSSRLGGNTGELFF. Full variable domain (remainder filled in from reference TRBV7-9 and TRBJ2-2): DTGVSQNPRHKITKRGQNVTFRCDPISEHNRLYWYRQTLGQGPEFLTYFQNEAQLEKSRLLSDRFSAERPKGSFSTLEIQRTEQGDSAMYLCASSSRLGGNTGELFFGEGSRLTVL.

This clone appeared a single time. The chain uses TRBV19 and TRBJ1-1; D remains unclear. This CDR3 has 14 residues. Trimming cost V 5 bases and J 4 bases, with 14 bases left between them. CDR1 is LNHDA and CDR2 is SQIVND in the germline V gene (reference sequence). The CDR3 sequence: CASSPRGQPTEAFF. DNA of the CDR3: TGTGCCAGTAGTCCCCGAGGCCAGCCCACTGAAGCTTTCTTT.

V gene TRBV24-1 combines with J gene TRBJ2-1, with 7 bases lining up with TRBD1. Germline CDR1 is KGHDR and CDR2 is SFDVKD. CDR3 length: 15 residues. V shed 4 bases, J shed 4 bases, and the junction held 6 bases outside the gene matches. CDR3 amino acids: CATSDPLTGYNEQFF. For the CDR3, the DNA is TGTGCCACCAGTGACCCATTGACAGGGTACAATGAGCAGTTCTTC.

V is TRBV28 and J is TRBJ2-7, with D maybe TRBD2 (6 bases). The CDR3 spans 13 residues. V lost 7 bases and J 7 bases, leaving 17 bases between the germline ends. The germline V gene has CDR1 MDHEN and CDR2 SYDVKM. CDR3 DNA: TGTGCCAGCACGCCGGGAGTCGGAGGAGAGCAGTACTTC. This translates into CASTPGVGGEQYF.

V gene TRBV12-5 combines with J gene TRBJ1-5; 8 bases match TRBD1. The CDR3 contains 19 residues. Germline CDR1 and CDR2: LGHNT and FRNRAP. Trimming cost V 3 bases and J 1 base; bases outside gene matches: 14. The CDR3 DNA is TGTGCTAGTGGTTTCCACCCCCTCGGACAGGGAGCGAGCAATCAGCCCCAGCATTTT. Protein sequence: CASGFHPLGQGASNQPQHF.

As DNA, the CDR3 is TGTGCCAGCAGTGGGGACTTTAATGAAAAACTGTTTTTT. This translates into CASSGDFNEKLFF. The J gene is TRBJ1-4, the V gene TRBV28, with D possibly TRBD1 on 5 matching bases. CDR3 length: 13 residues. Germline lookup yields CDR1 MDHEN and CDR2 SYDVKM. Trimming took 5 bases from V and 4 from J, leaving 8 bases between them.

This chain links TRBV6-6 with TRBJ2-7; D is uncertain. The CDR3 loop spans 14 amino acids. Trimming removed 0 bases at V and 5 bases at J, with 11 bases between. CDR1 and CDR2 from the germline V gene are MNHNY and SVGAGI (reference sequence). The chain's CDR3 is CASSYSPGFDEQYF. The CDR3 bases are TGTGCCAGCAGTTACTCGCCAGGCTTCGACGAGCAGTACTTC.

This clone appeared a few times. The chain is built from TRBV12-5 and TRBJ2-4, with 9 bases lining up with TRBD1. The trim removed 5 bases at V and 2 bases at J, leaving 7 bases unmatched. The CDR3 covers 16 residues. Germline V gives CDR1 LGHNT, CDR2 FRNRAP. The chain's CDR3 is CASGPDRGGTKNIQYF. CDR3 DNA sequence: TGTGCTAGTGGTCCGGACAGGGGTGGGACCAAAAACATTCAGTACTTC. The variable domain in full, completed from reference TRBV12-5 and TRBJ2-4, reads DARVTQTPRHKVTEMGQEVTMRCQPILGHNTVFWYRQTMMQGLELLAYFRNRAPLDDSGMPKDRFSAEMPDATLATLKIQPSEPRDSAVYFCASGPDRGGTKNIQYFGAGTRLSVL.

The rearrangement joins TRBV4-3 to TRBJ1-1, with a weak D call TRBD1 (5 bases). Germline CDR1 is LGHNA and CDR2 is YSLEER. The V gene lost 2 bases and the J gene lost 6 bases, with 13 bases spanning the gap. CDR3 length: 14 residues. The CDR3 is CASSQWTGDSEAFF. CDR3 DNA: TGCGCCAGCAGCCAATGGACGGGGGACTCTGAAGCTTTCTTT.

The chain links TRBV3-1 (or the pseudogene TRBV3-2) to TRBJ2-5; D perhaps matches TRBD1 (6 bases). This CDR3 is built from 12 residues. V was trimmed by 4 bases and J by 5 bases, leaving 8 bases between them. Germline V gives CDR1 LGHDT, CDR2 YNNKEL (reference sequence). CDR3 protein: CASSPTGETQYF. In DNA form, the CDR3 reads TGTGCCAGCAGCCCCACAGGGGAGACCCAGTACTTC.

This chain connects TRBV13 to TRBJ2-1; 7 bases map to TRBD2. The CDR3 totals 16 residues. Germline V gives CDR1 PRHDT, CDR2 FYEKMQ (reference sequence). With 3 bases clipped from V and 8 bases from J, the junction kept 13 bases outside the gene matches. CDR3 sequence reads: CASSFDISGKRYEQFF. Here the CDR3 DNA reads TGTGCCAGCAGCTTTGACATCAGCGGGAAGCGTTATGAGCAGTTCTTC.

This clone was recorded only once. Its ends do not fully match the called genes, so a read error is possible. The chain couples TRBV6-1 to TRBJ1-2; D is perhaps TRBD1 (6 bases). CDR1 and CDR2 from the germline V gene are MNHNS and SASEGT. The length of the CDR3 is 15 residues. The DNA for the CDR3 is TGTGCCAGCAGTGAAGCAATCCAGGGGAACTATGGCTACATCTTC. It yields the protein CASSEAIQGNYGYIF.

V gene TRBV30 combines with J gene TRBJ2-4; 14 positions agree with TRBD2. Germline CDR1 is GTSNPN and CDR2 is SVGIG (reference sequence). CDR3 length: 19 residues. Trimming removed 2 bases from V and 0 bases from J; junction bases left unmatched: 9. CDR3 sequence: CAWSPGLAGEGVAKNIQYF. The CDR3 DNA reads as TGTGCCTGGAGTCCGGGACTAGCGGGAGAGGGGGTAGCCAAAAACATTCAGTACTTC.

The V call is TRBV12-5, the J call TRBJ1-1; 10 bases agree with TRBD1. The CDR3 sequence is 16 residues long. Germline lookup yields CDR1 LGHNT and CDR2 FRNRAP. V lost 4 bases and J lost 4; bases outside the gene matches: 9. The CDR3 bases are TGTGCTAGTGGTTGGTCGACAGGGGGCGCGACCACTGAAGCTTTCTTT. Encoded protein: CASGWSTGGATTEAFF.

This chain links TRBV3-1 (or the pseudogene TRBV3-2) with TRBJ1-1, with no clear D. CDR1 and CDR2 from the germline V gene are LGHDT and YNNKEL (reference sequence). This CDR3 spans 14 amino acids. V was pared by 0 bases and J by 1 base, with 6 bases between. CDR3 sequence reads: CASSQETGNTEAFF. The CDR3 DNA is TGTGCCAGCAGCCAAGAGACGGGGAACACTGAAGCTTTCTTT.

The rearrangement links TRBV4-1 to TRBJ2-7; 7 nucleotides agree with TRBD2. The CDR3 spans 16 residues. The J segment lost 2 bases and the V segment lost 4 bases, leaving 11 bases of the junction unmatched. CDR1 MGHRA and CDR2 YSYEKL come from the germline V gene. This CDR3 is CASSLGDGGRPYEQYF. In DNA, the CDR3 is TGCGCCAGCAGCCTCGGGGATGGCGGGAGACCCTACGAGCAGTACTTC.